This is a list of T cell receptor beta chains from one sample in a study of radiotherapy plus CTLA-4 blockade in lung cancer. The table came from immunoSEQ multiplex PCR; TCRdb's copy has only in-frame clones and leaves some out. The table includes about 76,000 clones, around 78% detected once. Sequencing was performed on peripheral blood, taken from a patient treated with radiotherapy plus ipilimumab. The source of these receptors is a human donor with non-small cell lung cancer whose response to radiotherapy plus ipilimumab could not be evaluated. Some clones in this sample may be carry-over from other donors' samples. CDR3s include the opening cysteine and the closing phenylalanine or tryptophan. D genes are given only for firm matches. Size values are once, few and many counts, or a class for expanded clones, and some rows have none.

.	.	TRBV5-1	TRBJ1-3	TGCGCCAGCAGCTTGGAGGGACCGGGAGGAGCTGGAAACACCATATATTTT	CASSLEGPGGAGNTIYF
once	TRBD2	TRBV15	TRBJ2-3	TGTGCCACCAGCAGTAGCTTAGCGGGGCTCACAGATACGCAGTATTTT	CATSSSLAGLTDTQYF
few	.	TRBV5-1	TRBJ2-4	TGCGCCAGCAGCCAGGGATGGGGTGGGAATTTAGCCAAAAACATTCAGTACTTC	CASSQGWGGNLAKNIQYF
.	.	TRBV7-2	TRBJ2-3	TGTGCCAGCAGCTCCCACAGTAGCGCCCAGGGAGGTACGCAGTATTTT	CASSSHSSAQGGTQYF
.	.	TRBV29-1	TRBJ1-3	TGCAGCGTGAAGACAGGCTCGGGGAACACCATATATTTT	CSVKTGSGNTIYF
.	.	TRBV28	TRBJ2-1	TGTGCCAGCAGTTCCAGCAATGAGCAGTTCTTC	CASSSSNEQFF
.	TRBD1	TRBV5-6	TRBJ2-7	TGTGCCAGCAGCACGGGACAGGGGAGGACGTACGAGCAGTACTTC	CASSTGQGRTYEQYF
.	.	TRBV5-1	TRBJ1-5	TGCGCCAGCAGCTGGGAGGGGAATCAGCCCCAGCATTTT	CASSWEGNQPQHF
.	TRBD1	TRBV13	TRBJ2-3	TGTGCCAGCAGCTACAGGACAGGGGACCCAGATACGCAGTATTTT	CASSYRTGDPDTQYF
.	TRBD1	TRBV19	TRBJ1-5	TGTGCCAGTAGTATAGGACAGGGCCGCGGGCAGCCCCAGCATTTT	CASSIGQGRGQPQHF
.	.	TRBV27	TRBJ1-6	TGTGCCAGCAAAACAGGATGGGATAATTCACCCCTCCACTTT	CASKTGWDNSPLHF
.	TRBD1	TRBV29-1	TRBJ2-7	TGCAGCGTTCAGACAGGGGCCTACGAGCAGTACTTC	CSVQTGAYEQYF
.	.	TRBV5-6	TRBJ1-2	TGTGCCAGCAGCTTAGCCACCCCCTATGGCTACACCTTC	CASSLATPYGYTF
.	TRBD1	TRBV4-3	TRBJ2-5	TGCGCCAGCAGCCCTTTCACCCGATATGGGACAGGGCAAGAGACCCAGTACTTC	CASSPFTRYGTGQETQYF
.	.	TRBV6-4	TRBJ2-3	TGTGCCAGCAGTGACTCGGCGGGGTCCACAGATACGCAGTATTTT	CASSDSAGSTDTQYF
.	TRBD1	TRBV7-8	TRBJ1-2	TGTGCCAGCAGCTTTCGAGGGGGCAACTATGGCTACACCTTC	CASSFRGGNYGYTF
.	TRBD1	TRBV5-5	TRBJ1-2	TGTGCCAGCAGCCCAGGACAGGGTCATTCTGGCTACACCTTC	CASSPGQGHSGYTF
.	TRBD2	TRBV7-3	TRBJ2-3	TGTGCCAGCAGCCCAGGGGCGGGGGGGCTAGATACGCAGTATTTT	CASSPGAGGLDTQYF
.	TRBD2	TRBV7-9	TRBJ2-4	TGTGCCAGCAGCTTAGTAGCCGGGACTACAAACATTCAGTACTTC	CASSLVAGTTNIQYF
.	.	TRBV28	TRBJ2-5	TGTGCCAGCAGCCTGTCGAACCGGGAGACCCAGTACTTC	CASSLSNRETQYF
once	.	TRBV15	TRBJ2-3	TGTGCCACCAGCTCGTTTAGCACAGATACGCAGTATTTT	CATSSFSTDTQYF
.	TRBD1	TRBV2	TRBJ1-3	TGTGCCAGCAGGGGGGACAGGGCTGGAAACACCATATATTTT	CASRGDRAGNTIYF